Following are 30 T cell receptor beta chains from one sample sequenced in a study of beta chain features in type 1 diabetes. The investigators reverse transcribed all of the isolated RNA, so they sequenced expressed TCRB transcripts. The repertoire was sequenced with immunoSEQ multiplex PCR; TCRdb's copy has only in-frame clones and lacks some. Here the sample spans 350,000 to 450,000 clones, more than 12% being singletons. Material: naive CD4+ T cells from blood. The source is a woman between 18 and 30 years old in good health.

V usage is TRBV7-2 and J usage is TRBJ2-7; the D gene is possibly TRBD2 (6 bases). With 5 bases removed from V and 5 bases from J, the gap between germline ends came to 19 bases. The CDR3 sequence is 15 residues long. The germline V gene has CDR1 SGHTA and CDR2 FQGNSA. The CDR3 spells CASSTRRGGLHEQYF. The DNA for the CDR3 is TGTGCCAGCAGCACCCGTCGCGGAGGGTTGCACGAGCAGTACTTC.

In its sample, this clone was seen a few times. The chain is built from TRBV4-3 and TRBJ1-1, with a possible D match to TRBD1 (5 bases). Trimming took 0 bases from V and 1 from J, leaving 18 bases between them. The germline V gene encodes CDR1 LGHNA and CDR2 YSLEER. This CDR3 has 18 residues. The chain's CDR3 is CASSQDMLSGAPNTEAFF. CDR3 sequence (DNA): TGCGCCAGCAGCCAAGATATGTTAAGCGGGGCCCCGAACACTGAAGCTTTCTTT.

This clone was counted once. The chain recombines TRBV9 with TRBJ2-1; 11 bases are shared with TRBD2. The CDR3 length is 17 residues. The V segment lost 2 bases and the J segment 4 bases; nucleotides outside the gene matches: 8. Germline V CDR1 and CDR2: SGDLS, YYNGEE. CDR3 nucleotides: TGTGCCAGCAGCGTGCGGACTAGCGGGTACACATACAATGAGCAGTTCTTC. It yields the protein CASSVRTSGYTYNEQFF. The complete variable domain, with remaining parts taken from reference TRBV9 and TRBJ2-1, reads DSGVTQTPKHLITATGQRVTLRCSPRSGDLSVYWYQQSLDQGLQFLIQYYNGEERAKGNILERFSAQQFPDLHSELNLSSLELGDSALYFCASSVRTSGYTYNEQFFGPGTRLTVL.

The V and J genes are TRBV27 and TRBJ1-3, with 7 bases fitting TRBD1. This CDR3 has 17 amino acids. Trimming removed 4 bases from V and 2 bases from J; junction bases left unmatched: 11. Germline lookup yields CDR1 MNHEY and CDR2 SMNVEV (reference sequence). As DNA, the CDR3 is TGTGCCAGCAGTTCCACTCCACAGGGGTGGCCTGGAAACACCATATATTTT. Its protein product is CASSSTPQGWPGNTIYF.

This clone was counted a few times. The rearrangement uses TRBV7-9 and TRBJ1-4; perhaps TRBD1 as D (5 bases). This CDR3 comprises 14 residues. The germline V gene has CDR1 SEHNR and CDR2 FQNEAQ (reference sequence). V lost 1 base to trimming and J lost 8 bases, with 11 bases between them. The CDR3 nucleotides are TGTGCCAGCAGCTTAGACCAGGACAAGGAAAAACTGTTTTTT. Translating it yields CASSLDQDKEKLFF.

The table lists this clone with a few counts. The V gene is TRBV18, the J gene TRBJ2-7, with D uncertain. CDR3 length: 12 residues. Trimming removed 2 bases at V and 6 bases at J, with 8 bases between. CDR1 KGHSH and CDR2 LQKENI come from the germline V gene. CDR3 DNA sequence: TGTGCCAGCTCACCAGGTATGCGCGAGCAGTACTTC. Its translation is CASSPGMREQYF.

The chain is built from TRBV5-4 and TRBJ2-1; D unclear. There are 12 residues in the CDR3. CDR1 is SGHNT and CDR2 is YYREEE in the germline V gene (reference sequence). V lost 1 base to trimming and J lost 10 bases, with 9 bases between them. CDR3 DNA: TGTGCCAGCAGCTTGACCCAGATAGAGCAGTTCTTC. Amino acids: CASSLTQIEQFF.

This clone was counted a few times. This chain links TRBV30 with TRBJ2-1, with a tentative D call TRBD2 (5 bases). This CDR3 comprises 13 residues. Per the germline V gene, CDR1 is GTSNPN and CDR2 is SVGIG (reference sequence). V shed 5 bases and J shed 9 bases, with 17 bases lying between them. CDR3 residues: CAWASREPGEQFF. CDR3 nucleotides: TGTGCCTGGGCCTCGAGGGAGCCGGGTGAGCAGTTCTTC.

The chain has TRBV9 and TRBJ2-1, with TRBD2 matching over 13 bases. The CDR3 contains 14 residues. The ends lost 3 bases at V and 7 bases at J; junction bases unmatched: 1. The germline CDR1 and CDR2 sequences are SGDLS and YYNGEE. The CDR3 loop is CASSGTSGSNEQFF. CDR3 bases: TGTGCCAGCAGCGGGACTAGCGGGAGTAATGAGCAGTTCTTC.

V usage is TRBV5-1 and J usage is TRBJ1-1; D uncertain. The CDR3 has 14 residues. Per germline, CDR1 SGHRS and CDR2 YFSETQ. V lost 1 base to trimming and J lost 0 bases, with 7 bases between them. Here the CDR3 reads CASSLRVVNTEAFF. CDR3 nucleotides: TGCGCCAGCAGCTTGAGAGTCGTGAACACTGAAGCTTTCTTT. Full variable domain (rest looked up from reference TRBV5-1 and TRBJ1-1): KAGVTQTPRYLIKTRGQQVTLSCSPISGHRSVSWYQQTPGQGLQFLFEYFSETQRNKGNFPGRFSGRQFSNSRSEMNVSTLELGDSALYLCASSLRVVNTEAFFGQGTRLTVV.

The chain combines TRBV7-2 with TRBJ2-2; 10 nucleotides align to TRBD2. The CDR3 consists of 15 residues. The V segment lost 8 bases and the J segment 4 bases; nucleotides outside the gene matches: 7. CDR1 SGHTA and CDR2 FQGNSA come from the germline V gene. In nucleotides, the CDR3 is TGTGCCAGCTGTTTAGCGGGAGGTAGCACCGGGGAGCTGTTTTTT. Its translation is CASCLAGGSTGELFF.

This clone was picked up a small number of times. The V call is TRBV13, the J call TRBJ2-7; 7 bases are a match to TRBD2. Germline assignment: CDR1 PRHDT and CDR2 FYEKMQ (reference sequence). V lost 5 bases and J lost 6; bases outside the gene matches: 13. The CDR3 spans 15 residues. In DNA form, the CDR3 reads TGTGCCAGCAGCAGAGGACTAGTTCCCCAAGGCGAGCAGTACTTC. The encoded protein is CASSRGLVPQGEQYF.

Only a few counts were recorded for this clone. V and J are TRBV7-2 and TRBJ2-7; the match to TRBD2 covers 8 bases. The trim removed 5 bases at V and 0 bases at J, leaving 6 bases unmatched. Germline V gene data show CDR1 as SGHTA and CDR2 as FQGNSA. The CDR3 loop spans 15 amino acids. In DNA form, the CDR3 reads TGTGCCAGCAGCCTCCTAGCGGGTAGCTCCTACGAGCAGTACTTC. It specifies CASSLLAGSSYEQYF.

A few counts support this clone. The genes are TRBV9 and TRBJ2-3, with D unclear. This CDR3 spans 14 amino acids. Per the germline V gene, CDR1 is SGDLS and CDR2 is YYNGEE. Trimming took off 0 bases at V and 1 base at J, with 6 bases between the two ends. CDR3 nucleotides: TGTGCCAGCAGCGTAGGAGTCCGCACAGATACGCAGTATTTT. Residues: CASSVGVRTDTQYF.

The CDR3 loop reads CASSPTQGSSGANVLTF. CDR3 nucleotides: TGTGCCAGCAGCCCCACACAGGGAAGCTCTGGGGCCAACGTCCTGACTTTC. This chain links TRBV9 with TRBJ2-6, with D possibly matching TRBD1 (6 bases). Germline CDR1 SGDLS, CDR2 YYNGEE. This CDR3 has 17 amino acids. Trimming took off 4 bases at V and 0 bases at J, with 14 bases between the two ends.

This clone was seen a handful of times. CDR3 sequence: CASSPGLAKSSYNEQFF. DNA for the CDR3: TGTGCCAGCAGCCCCGGACTAGCGAAGAGCTCCTACAATGAGCAGTTCTTC. The rearrangement joins TRBV7-8 to TRBJ2-1; TRBD2 matches 9 bases. CDR3 length equals 17 residues. The germline V gene encodes CDR1 SGHVS and CDR2 FQNEAQ. V gave up 5 bases and J gave up 0 bases; unmatched junction bases: 8.

The rearrangement links TRBV5-1 to TRBJ2-3; 8 bases align to TRBD2. The CDR3 length is 16 residues. The junction had 8 bases not matched to a gene; V was cut back by 3 bases and J by 2 bases. Germline loops: CDR1 SGHRS, CDR2 YFSETQ. As DNA, the CDR3 is TGCGCCAGCAGCTATACTAGCGGTCGTCTCACAGATACGCAGTATTTT. Its translation: CASSYTSGRLTDTQYF.

The CDR3 DNA sequence: TGTGCCAGCAGGCTACCCCCTTCCCACAGCGGGTACCAAGAGACCCAGTACTTC. It translates to CASRLPPSHSGYQETQYF. The chain combines TRBV7-9 with TRBJ2-5, with a possible D match to TRBD2 (6 bases). This CDR3 spans 18 amino acids. V was trimmed by 6 bases and J by 0 bases, leaving 23 bases between them. From germline, CDR1 is SEHNR and CDR2 FQNEAQ (reference sequence). Looking up the rest from reference TRBV7-9 and TRBJ2-5 gives the full variable domain: DTGVSQNPRHKITKRGQNVTFRCDPISEHNRLYWYRQTLGQGPEFLTYFQNEAQLEKSRLLSDRFSAERPKGSFSTLEIQRTEQGDSAMYLCASRLPPSHSGYQETQYFGPGTRLLVL.

This clone was seen a handful of times. For the CDR3, the DNA is TGCGCCAGCAGCCAAGAGTTCCTAGCGGGAGTTTCCGAGCAGTACTTC. Translation gives CASSQEFLAGVSEQYF. The chain employs TRBV4-3 and TRBJ2-7; 10 positions match TRBD2. Germline V gene data show CDR1 as LGHNA and CDR2 as YSLEER. The CDR3 length is 16 residues. After removal of 0 bases from V and 6 bases from J, the junction contained 8 bases not matched to a gene.

The chain carries TRBV19 and TRBJ2-1, with 9 nucleotides matching TRBD2. CDR3 size: 14 residues. V lost 8 bases to trimming and J lost 6 bases; unmatched junction nucleotides: 8. The germline gives CDR1 LNHDA, CDR2 SQIVND (reference sequence). Written as DNA, the CDR3 is TGTGCCAGTTCCAGGGCGGGAGGGGTCAATGAGCAGTTCTTC. Translating gives CASSRAGGVNEQFF.

V usage is TRBV18 and J usage is TRBJ1-1, with TRBD1 identical over 7 bases. J lost 4 bases, V lost 3 bases, and 5 bases had no gene match. CDR3 size: 14 residues. Germline CDR1 and CDR2: KGHSH and LQKENI. The CDR3 DNA reads TGTGCCAGCTCACCCGATACAGGGGCCACTGAAGCTTTCTTT. This sequence encodes CASSPDTGATEAFF.

This clone was picked up one time. The J gene is TRBJ1-5, the V gene TRBV28; tentative D call: TRBD1 (5 bases). The CDR3 extends over 14 amino acids. CDR1 is MDHEN and CDR2 is SYDVKM in the germline V gene. V was pared by 7 bases and J by 6 bases, with 16 bases between. CDR3 nucleotides: TGTGCCAGCAAGGGAGGGGCGTTGAGTCAGCCCCAGCATTTT. It specifies CASKGGALSQPQHF.

The chain uses TRBV4-2 and TRBJ1-5; 10 bases are a match to TRBD1. V was pared by 1 base and J by 5 bases, with 11 bases of the junction left unmatched. The CDR3 covers 18 residues. The germline V gene encodes CDR1 LGHNA and CDR2 YNFKEQ. The CDR3 nucleotides read TGTGCCAGCAGCCAAGCCTACATGGAGGACAGGGGGGATCAGCCCCAGCATTTT. This encodes CASSQAYMEDRGDQPQHF.

J is TRBJ2-5 and V is TRBV5-1; TRBD1 agrees at 10 bases. The CDR3 runs 15 residues. The germline gives CDR1 SGHRS, CDR2 YFSETQ. V trimming: 4 bases; J trimming: 0 bases; junction bases outside the gene matches: 3. CDR3 nucleotide sequence: TGCGCCAGCAGCCGGGACAGGGGAGACCAAGAGACCCAGTACTTC. Amino acid sequence: CASSRDRGDQETQYF. The whole variable domain, remainder taken from reference TRBV5-1 and TRBJ2-5, is KAGVTQTPRYLIKTRGQQVTLSCSPISGHRSVSWYQQTPGQGLQFLFEYFSETQRNKGNFPGRFSGRQFSNSRSEMNVSTLELGDSALYLCASSRDRGDQETQYFGPGTRLLVL.

The J gene is TRBJ2-6, the V gene TRBV4-3, with 10 positions matching TRBD1. This CDR3 comprises 18 residues. V gave up 1 base and J gave up 2 bases; unmatched junction bases: 5. Germline V gene data show CDR1 as LGHNA and CDR2 as YSLEER. This CDR3 reads CASSQGGQGIAGANVLTF. The DNA of the CDR3 is TGCGCCAGCAGCCAAGGGGGACAGGGGATCGCTGGGGCCAACGTCCTGACTTTC.

This clone has only a few counts. The V and J genes are TRBV27 and TRBJ2-1; D is undetermined. The germline V gene has CDR1 MNHEY and CDR2 SMNVEV (reference sequence). V lost 4 bases and J lost 0, with 10 bases in between. The CDR3 has 15 residues. The CDR3 DNA reads as TGTGCCAGCAGTTCCTCTCGGAGCTCCTACAATGAGCAGTTCTTC. Amino acids: CASSSSRSSYNEQFF.

In its sample, this clone was seen a few times. The chain recombines TRBV9 with TRBJ2-5; 8 bases match TRBD2. Germline V gene data show CDR1 as SGDLS and CDR2 as YYNGEE. The V segment lost 0 bases and the J segment 3 bases; nucleotides outside the gene matches: 13. The CDR3 loop spans 18 amino acids. CDR3 in DNA: TGTGCCAGCAGCGTAGATTGGAAAGCGGGAGCCCGCGAAGAGACCCAGTACTTC. Translation: CASSVDWKAGAREETQYF.

This clone came up a few times. The chain uses TRBV9 and TRBJ2-7, with 7 positions matching TRBD2. The V segment lost 2 bases and the J segment 7 bases; nucleotides outside the gene matches: 9. Germline lookup yields CDR1 SGDLS and CDR2 YYNGEE. The CDR3 is made up of 14 amino acids. The CDR3 sequence: CASSVDDRGREQYF. Written as DNA, the CDR3 is TGTGCCAGCAGCGTTGACGATCGCGGGAGAGAGCAGTACTTC. The entire variable domain, with the rest obtained from reference TRBV9 and TRBJ2-7, is as follows: DSGVTQTPKHLITATGQRVTLRCSPRSGDLSVYWYQQSLDQGLQFLIQYYNGEERAKGNILERFSAQQFPDLHSELNLSSLELGDSALYFCASSVDDRGREQYFGPGTRLTVT.

This clone was detected a few times. The rearrangement joins TRBV30 to TRBJ1-5; 7 bases map to TRBD1. CDR3 length: 14 residues. CDR1 is GTSNPN and CDR2 is SVGIG in the germline V gene (reference sequence). V trimming: 0 bases; J trimming: 5 bases; junction bases outside the gene matches: 4. The DNA of the CDR3 is TGTGCCTGGAGTGTAGGGACAGTACATCAGCCCCAGCATTTT. Its protein product is CAWSVGTVHQPQHF.

V usage is TRBV5-1 and J usage is TRBJ2-6; TRBD1 aligns across 10 bases. V dropped 4 bases and J dropped 1; count of bases not matched to a gene: 8. The CDR3 sequence is 18 residues long. Per the germline V gene, CDR1 is SGHRS and CDR2 is YFSETQ. The CDR3 DNA reads TGCGCCAGCAGCCCTCTCGGGACAGGGGTGTCTGGGGCCAACGTCCTGACTTTC. This codes for CASSPLGTGVSGANVLTF.